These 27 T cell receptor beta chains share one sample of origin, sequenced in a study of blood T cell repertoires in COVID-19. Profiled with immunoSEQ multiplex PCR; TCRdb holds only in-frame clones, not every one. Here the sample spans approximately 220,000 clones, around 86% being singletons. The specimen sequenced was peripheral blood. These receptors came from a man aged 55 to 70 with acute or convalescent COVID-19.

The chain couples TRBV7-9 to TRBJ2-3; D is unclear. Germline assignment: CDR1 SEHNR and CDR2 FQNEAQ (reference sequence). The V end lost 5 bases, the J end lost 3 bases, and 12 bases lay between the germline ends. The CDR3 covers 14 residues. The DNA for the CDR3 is TGTGCCAGCAGCCCCCTGTCCCGGACAGATACGCAGTATTTT. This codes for CASSPLSRTDTQYF.

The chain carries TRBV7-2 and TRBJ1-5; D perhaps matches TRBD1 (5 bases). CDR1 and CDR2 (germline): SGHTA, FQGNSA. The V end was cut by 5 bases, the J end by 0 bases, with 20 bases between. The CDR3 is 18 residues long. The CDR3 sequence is CASSPQRTGQDSNQPQHF. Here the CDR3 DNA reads TGTGCCAGCAGCCCGCAGAGAACAGGCCAAGATAGCAATCAGCCCCAGCATTTT. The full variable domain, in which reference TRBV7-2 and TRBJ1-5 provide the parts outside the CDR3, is GAGVSQSPSNKVTEKGKDVELRCDPISGHTALYWYRQSLGQGLEFLIYFQGNSAPDKSGLPSDRFSAERTGGSVSTLTIQRTQQEDSAVYLCASSPQRTGQDSNQPQHFGDGTRLSIL.

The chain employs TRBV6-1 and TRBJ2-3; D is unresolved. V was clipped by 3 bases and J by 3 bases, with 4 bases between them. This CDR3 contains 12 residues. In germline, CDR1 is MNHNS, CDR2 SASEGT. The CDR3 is CASSDLTDTQYF. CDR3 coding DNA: TGTGCCAGCAGTGATCTAACAGATACGCAGTATTTT.

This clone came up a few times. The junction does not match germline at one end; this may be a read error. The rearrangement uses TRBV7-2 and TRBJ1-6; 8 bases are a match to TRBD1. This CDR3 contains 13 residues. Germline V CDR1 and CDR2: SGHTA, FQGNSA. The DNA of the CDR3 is TGTGCCGGCAGGGGGCCATATAATTCACCCCTCCACTTT. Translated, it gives CAGRGPYNSPLHF.

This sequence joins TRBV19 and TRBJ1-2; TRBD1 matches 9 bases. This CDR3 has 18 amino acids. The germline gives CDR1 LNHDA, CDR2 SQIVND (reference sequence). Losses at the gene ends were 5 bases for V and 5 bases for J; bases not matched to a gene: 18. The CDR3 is CASSVRRGTGGARYGYTF. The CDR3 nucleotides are TGTGCCAGTAGTGTACGCCGCGGAACAGGGGGCGCGCGGTATGGCTACACCTTC.

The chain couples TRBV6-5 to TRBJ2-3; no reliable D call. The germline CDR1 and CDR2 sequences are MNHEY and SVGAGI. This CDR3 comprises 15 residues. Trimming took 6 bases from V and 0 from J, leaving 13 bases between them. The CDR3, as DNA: TGTGCCAGCAGGATATATAGTTCTAGCACAGATACGCAGTATTTT. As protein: CASRIYSSSTDTQYF.

The CDR3 loop reads CASSLRGQPSSTDTQYF. CDR3 coding DNA: TGCGCCAGCAGCTTGCGGGGACAGCCTTCTAGCACAGATACGCAGTATTTT. The chain combines TRBV5-1 with TRBJ2-3; 7 nucleotides match TRBD1. Germline lookup yields CDR1 SGHRS and CDR2 YFSETQ. The CDR3 is 17 residues long. V lost 1 base to trimming and J lost 0 bases; unmatched junction nucleotides: 8. The variable domain in full, completed from reference TRBV5-1 and TRBJ2-3, reads KAGVTQTPRYLIKTRGQQVTLSCSPISGHRSVSWYQQTPGQGLQFLFEYFSETQRNKGNFPGRFSGRQFSNSRSEMNVSTLELGDSALYLCASSLRGQPSSTDTQYFGPGTRLTVL.

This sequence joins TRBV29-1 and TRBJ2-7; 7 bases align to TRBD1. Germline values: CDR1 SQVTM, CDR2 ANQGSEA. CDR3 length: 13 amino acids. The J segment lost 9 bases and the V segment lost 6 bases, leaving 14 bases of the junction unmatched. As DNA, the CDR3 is TGCAGCGTCGGGGACAGTGTCTCTCGGGGGCAGTACTTC. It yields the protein CSVGDSVSRGQYF.

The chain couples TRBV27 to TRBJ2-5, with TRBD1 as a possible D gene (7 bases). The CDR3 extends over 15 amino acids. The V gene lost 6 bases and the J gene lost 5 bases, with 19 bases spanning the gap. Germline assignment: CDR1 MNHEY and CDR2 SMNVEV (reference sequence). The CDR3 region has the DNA TGTGCCAGCAGCACCGCCCCGACAGGGAGGGAGACCCAGTACTTC. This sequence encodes CASSTAPTGRETQYF.

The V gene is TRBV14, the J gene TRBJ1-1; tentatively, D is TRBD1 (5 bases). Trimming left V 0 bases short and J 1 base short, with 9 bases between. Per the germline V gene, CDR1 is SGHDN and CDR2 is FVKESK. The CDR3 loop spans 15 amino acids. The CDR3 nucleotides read TGTGCCAGCAGCCAAGATCTGGGGGGGAACACTGAAGCTTTCTTT. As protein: CASSQDLGGNTEAFF.

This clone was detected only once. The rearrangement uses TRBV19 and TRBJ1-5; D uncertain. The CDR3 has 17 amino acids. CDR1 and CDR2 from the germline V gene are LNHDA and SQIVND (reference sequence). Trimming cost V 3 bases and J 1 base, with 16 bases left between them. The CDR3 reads CASSISRVGGSNQPQHF. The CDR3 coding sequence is TGTGCCAGTAGTATCTCTCGGGTTGGAGGCAGCAATCAGCCCCAGCATTTT.

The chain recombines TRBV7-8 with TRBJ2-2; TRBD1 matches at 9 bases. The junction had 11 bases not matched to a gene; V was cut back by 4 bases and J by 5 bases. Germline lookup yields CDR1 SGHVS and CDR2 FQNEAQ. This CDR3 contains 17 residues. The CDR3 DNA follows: TGTGCCAGCAGCTCCCAGCTGATCGGACAGGGGACCGGGGAGCTGTTTTTT. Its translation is CASSSQLIGQGTGELFF.

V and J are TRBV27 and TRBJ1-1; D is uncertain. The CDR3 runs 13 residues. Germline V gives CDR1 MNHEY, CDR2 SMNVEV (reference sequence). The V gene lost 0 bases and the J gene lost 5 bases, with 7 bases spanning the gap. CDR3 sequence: CASSLSRRTEAFF. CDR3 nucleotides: TGTGCCAGCAGTTTATCGCGGAGGACTGAAGCTTTCTTT.

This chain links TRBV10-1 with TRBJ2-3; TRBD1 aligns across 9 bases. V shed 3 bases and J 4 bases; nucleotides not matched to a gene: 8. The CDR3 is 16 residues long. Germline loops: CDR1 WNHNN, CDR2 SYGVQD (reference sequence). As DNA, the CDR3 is TGCGCCAGCAGTGATTGGACAGGGGTATCGCCAGATACGCAGTATTTT. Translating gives CASSDWTGVSPDTQYF.

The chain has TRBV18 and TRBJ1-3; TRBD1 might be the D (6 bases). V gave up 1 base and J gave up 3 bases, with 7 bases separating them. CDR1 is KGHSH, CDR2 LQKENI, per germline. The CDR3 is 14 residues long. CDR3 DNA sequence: TGTGCCAGCTCACCACAGACAGGTGGAAACACCATATATTTT. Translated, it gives CASSPQTGGNTIYF.

Here the CDR3 reads CASSQYGDRVIWTEAFF. CDR3 DNA sequence: TGTGCCAGCAGCCAATATGGGGACAGGGTTATTTGGACTGAAGCTTTCTTT. V usage is TRBV3-1 (or the pseudogene TRBV3-2) and J usage is TRBJ1-1, with 9 bases fitting TRBD1. The CDR3 runs 17 residues. V lost 2 bases to trimming and J lost 5 bases; unmatched junction nucleotides: 12. Germline CDR1 reads LGHDT; CDR2 reads YNNKEL (reference sequence).

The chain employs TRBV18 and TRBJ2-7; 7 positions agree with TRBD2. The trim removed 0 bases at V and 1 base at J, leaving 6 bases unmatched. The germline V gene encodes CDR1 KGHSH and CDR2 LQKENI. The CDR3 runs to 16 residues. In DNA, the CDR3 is TGTGCCAGCTCACCACCCTCCGGGACTAAATCCTACGAGCAGTACTTC. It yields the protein CASSPPSGTKSYEQYF.

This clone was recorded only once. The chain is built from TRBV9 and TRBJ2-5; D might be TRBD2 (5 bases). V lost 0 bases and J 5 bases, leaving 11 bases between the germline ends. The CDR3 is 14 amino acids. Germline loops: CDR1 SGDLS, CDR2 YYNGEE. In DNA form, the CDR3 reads TGTGCCAGCAGCGTAGGGCGGACTCCGGAGACCCAGTACTTC. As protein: CASSVGRTPETQYF.

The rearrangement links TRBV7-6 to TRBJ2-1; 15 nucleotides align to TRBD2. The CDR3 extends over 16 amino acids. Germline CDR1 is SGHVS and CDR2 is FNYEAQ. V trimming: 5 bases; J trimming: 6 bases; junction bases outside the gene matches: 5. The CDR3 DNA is TGTGCCAGCAGCCCGCGGACTAGCGGGGGGGCCAATGAGCAGTTCTTC. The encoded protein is CASSPRTSGGANEQFF.

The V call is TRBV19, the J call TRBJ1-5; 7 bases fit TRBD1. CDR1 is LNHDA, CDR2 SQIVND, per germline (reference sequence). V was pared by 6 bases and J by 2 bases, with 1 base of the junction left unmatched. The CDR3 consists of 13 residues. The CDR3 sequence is CASSQGGNQPQHF. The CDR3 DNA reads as TGTGCCAGTAGCCAGGGGGGCAATCAGCCCCAGCATTTT.

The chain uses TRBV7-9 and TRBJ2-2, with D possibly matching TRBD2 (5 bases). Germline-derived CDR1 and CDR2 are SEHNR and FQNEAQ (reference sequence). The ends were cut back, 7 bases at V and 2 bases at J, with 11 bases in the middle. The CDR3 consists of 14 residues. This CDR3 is CASTERGNTGELFF. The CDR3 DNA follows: TGTGCCAGCACAGAACGGGGAAACACCGGGGAGCTGTTTTTT.

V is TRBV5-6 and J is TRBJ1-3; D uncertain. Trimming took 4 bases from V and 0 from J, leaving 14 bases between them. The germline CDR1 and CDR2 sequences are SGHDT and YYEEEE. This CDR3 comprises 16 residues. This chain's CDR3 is CASSPRGPSSGNTIYF. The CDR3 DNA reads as TGTGCCAGCAGCCCGCGAGGGCCGAGCTCTGGAAACACCATATATTTT.

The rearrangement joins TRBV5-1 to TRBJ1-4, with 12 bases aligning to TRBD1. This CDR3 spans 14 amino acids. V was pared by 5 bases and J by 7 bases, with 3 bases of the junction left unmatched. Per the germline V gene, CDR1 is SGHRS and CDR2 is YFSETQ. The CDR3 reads CASSPGQGAEKLFF. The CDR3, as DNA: TGCGCCAGCAGTCCGGGACAGGGGGCTGAAAAACTGTTTTTT.

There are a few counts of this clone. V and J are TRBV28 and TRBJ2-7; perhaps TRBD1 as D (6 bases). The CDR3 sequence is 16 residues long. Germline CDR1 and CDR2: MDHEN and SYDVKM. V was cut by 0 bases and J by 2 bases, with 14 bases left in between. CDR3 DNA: TGTGCCAGCAGTTTATGGGGGGCCAGTCACACCTACGAGCAGTACTTC. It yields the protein CASSLWGASHTYEQYF.

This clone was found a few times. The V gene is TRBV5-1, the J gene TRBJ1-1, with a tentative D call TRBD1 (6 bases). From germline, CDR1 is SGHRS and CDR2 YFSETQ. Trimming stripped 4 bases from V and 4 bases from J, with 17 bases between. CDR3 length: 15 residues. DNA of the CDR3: TGCGCCAGCAGCCCGACAGACGGACAGAGCACTGAAGCTTTCTTT. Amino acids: CASSPTDGQSTEAFF.

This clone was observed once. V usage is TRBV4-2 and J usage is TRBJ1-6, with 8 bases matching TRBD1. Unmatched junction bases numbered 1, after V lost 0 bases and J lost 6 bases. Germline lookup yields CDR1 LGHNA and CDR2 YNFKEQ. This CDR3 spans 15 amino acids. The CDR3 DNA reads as TGTGCCAGCAGCCAAGAGGGACAGGCTAATTCACCCCTCCACTTT. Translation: CASSQEGQANSPLHF.

The CDR3 bases are TGTGCTAGTGGGGCGAGGGGGAACAATGAGCAGTTCTTC. This gives the protein CASGARGNNEQFF. The rearrangement joins TRBV12-5 to TRBJ2-1, with D tentatively TRBD1 (6 bases). Germline V gene data show CDR1 as LGHNT and CDR2 as FRNRAP. Trimming removed 6 bases from V and 5 bases from J, with 11 bases in between. The CDR3 consists of 13 residues.